This T cell receptor beta chain was obtained from a study of T cells after yellow fever vaccination. Study overall: Fractions of low cell number were prepared using SMART-Seq v4 Ultra Low Input.

The germline CDR1 and CDR2 sequences are SGHNT and YYREEE (reference sequence). The CDR3 is 15 amino acids. V lost 3 bases and J 2 bases, leaving 14 bases between the germline ends. Production of TCR cDNA was by 5'RACE template switching, which also added a universal primer site and UMIs. A single record per CDR3 protein comes from TCRdb applying MiXCR to the 5' RACE reads. Counted here are roughly 180,000 distinct CDR3 sequences, approximately 6% occurring once; the ten biggest clones make up just under 3%. A word on this clonotype: Antigen unknown.

Whole-study results and caveats: Bulk-population clonotypes that are abundant could appear as contaminants in FACS-sorted repertoires.

The rearrangement links TRBV5-4 to TRBJ1-1; TRBD1 is a possible D gene (6 bases). This TCR derives from a man between 18 and 35 years old who received the YFV17D yellow fever vaccine. Source: CD4+ T cells sorted from PBMCs, taken on the day of the first yellow fever vaccination. The CDR3 protein is CASSSTIRGNTEAFF. CDR3 nucleotide sequence: TGTGCCAGCAGCTCGACCATCAGGGGCAACACTGAAGCTTTCTTT.